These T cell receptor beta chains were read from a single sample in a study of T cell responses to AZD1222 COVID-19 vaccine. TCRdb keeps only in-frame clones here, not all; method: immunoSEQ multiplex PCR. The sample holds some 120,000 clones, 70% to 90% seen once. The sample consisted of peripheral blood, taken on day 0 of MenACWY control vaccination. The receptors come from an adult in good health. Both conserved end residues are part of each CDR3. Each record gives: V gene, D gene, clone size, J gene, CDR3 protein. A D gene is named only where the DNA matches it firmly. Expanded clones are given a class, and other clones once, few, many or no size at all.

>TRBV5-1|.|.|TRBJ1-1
CASSLAGTPDTEAFF
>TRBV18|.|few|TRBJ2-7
CASSPPGTGEQYF
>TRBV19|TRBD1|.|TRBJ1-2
CASSIRQGLGYTF
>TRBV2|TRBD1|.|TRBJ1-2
CASSADRGAIYGYTF
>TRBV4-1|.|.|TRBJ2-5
CASSQRVGTLETQYF
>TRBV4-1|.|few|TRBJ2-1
CASSQVGSGNEQFF
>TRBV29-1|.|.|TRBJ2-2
CSVEDRQNTGELFF
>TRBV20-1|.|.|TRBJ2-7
CSALDSYEQYF
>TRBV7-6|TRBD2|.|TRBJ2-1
CASSLAVSGLADNEQFF
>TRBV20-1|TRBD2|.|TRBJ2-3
CSASPPGLVTDTQYF
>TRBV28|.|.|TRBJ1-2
CASSKAADYYGYTF
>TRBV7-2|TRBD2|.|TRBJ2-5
CASSLAAGTSGGAGQETQYF
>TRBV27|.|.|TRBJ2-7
CASRSRAQISNEQYF